A single sample gave rise to the 13 T cell receptor beta chains below, sequenced in a study of identical twins. From the 5' RACE reads, TCRdb called clonotypes with MiXCR, one entry per CDR3 protein. The sample has 1.5 million to 2 million distinct CDR3 sequences; under 35% are singletons. Sample: cord blood. Receptors were obtained from a newborn girl in good health.

This clonotype has only a few counts. The chain links TRBV20-1 to TRBJ2-5; D is ambiguous. The CDR3 contains 12 residues. Germline CDR1 is DFQATT and CDR2 is SNEGSKA (reference sequence). V shed 5 bases and J shed 5 bases, with 12 bases lying between them. CDR3 in amino acids: CSALSHGETQYF. The DNA of the CDR3 is TGCAGTGCTCTTTCCCATGGGGAGACCCAGTACTTC.

This sequence joins TRBV6-6 and TRBJ1-4, with D possibly TRBD1 on 5 matching bases. Germline V CDR1 and CDR2: MNHNY, SVGAGI (reference sequence). The CDR3 extends over 16 amino acids. V was pared by 1 base and J by 0 bases, with 9 bases between. CDR3 bases: TGTGCCAGCAGTTACTGGGGGGGGACAACTAATGAAAAACTGTTTTTT. Its translation is CASSYWGGTTNEKLFF.

V gene TRBV11-1 combines with J gene TRBJ2-2; 7 bases are a match to TRBD2. The CDR3 covers 13 residues. J gave up 6 bases and V 5 bases, and 3 bases lay outside the gene matches. CDR1 SGHAT and CDR2 FQDESV come from the germline V gene (reference sequence). CDR3 sequence: CASSPTSSGELFF. Here the CDR3 DNA reads TGTGCCAGCAGCCCGACTAGCTCCGGGGAGCTGTTTTTT.

In this sample, this clonotype turned up a few times. V usage is TRBV25-1 and J usage is TRBJ2-7; weak D call: TRBD2 (5 bases). Germline values: CDR1 MGHDK, CDR2 SYGVNS. CDR3 size: 15 residues. V was cut by 1 base and J by 6 bases, with 16 bases left in between. CDR3 in amino acids: CASSELGGNRGEQYF. The CDR3 nucleotides read TGTGCCAGCAGTGAATTAGGAGGCAACCGAGGCGAGCAGTACTTC.

In this sample, this clonotype turned up a few times. At one of its ends the junction is not consistent with the germline gene, which may arise from a read error. The V and J genes are TRBV20-1 and TRBJ1-2, with 9 positions matching TRBD1. Per the germline V gene, CDR1 is DFQATT and CDR2 is SNEGSKA (reference sequence). The CDR3 sequence is 15 residues long. In DNA, the CDR3 is TGCAGCGCTAAAGCTGGGACAGGGTCTTTCTATGGCTACACCTTC. Translated, it gives CSAKAGTGSFYGYTF.

The chain joins TRBV20-1 to TRBJ2-1; maybe TRBD2 (6 bases). This CDR3 has 14 amino acids. Germline V lookup: CDR1 DFQATT, CDR2 SNEGSKA (reference sequence). With 4 bases removed from V and 2 bases from J, the gap between germline ends came to 12 bases. The DNA for the CDR3 is TGCAGTGCTACAATAGCGGAACCCTACAATGAGCAGTTCTTC. Amino acids: CSATIAEPYNEQFF.

Comment on this clonotype: A much bigger clone sits one base away, suggesting this may be a read error. The rearrangement links TRBV28 to TRBJ2-5; D call uncertain. CDR1 and CDR2 from the germline V gene are MDHEN and SYDVKM. The CDR3 sequence is 15 residues long. Trimming removed 6 bases from V and 11 bases from J, with 25 bases in between. The DNA for the CDR3 is TGTGCCAGCAGGAGTACCCGCAGTCTGCACAATGAGCAGTACTTC. Translated, it gives CASRSTRSLHNEQYF.

In this sample, this clonotype turned up a few times. This chain joins TRBV10-3 and TRBJ2-1; 9 bases align to TRBD2. The CDR3 spans 19 residues. Germline CDR1 ENHRY, CDR2 SYGVKD. The V and J ends lost 4 bases and 0 bases, in that order; junction bases with no gene match: 13. CDR3 nucleotides: TGTGCCATCAGTGTCCAGGGTAGCGGGAGTAGGAGCTCCTACAATGAGCAGTTCTTC. Protein sequence: CAISVQGSGSRSSYNEQFF.

As concerns this clonotype: The junction departs from germline at one end; a sequencing error may be responsible. The gene calls are TRBV19 and TRBJ1-1; D is unresolved. Germline CDR1 reads LNHDA; CDR2 reads SQIVND (reference sequence). The length of the CDR3 is 12 residues. Here the CDR3 DNA reads TGTGCCAGTAGTATGGGGAACGCTGAAGCTTTCTTT. Encoded protein: CASSMGNAEAFF.

The V gene is TRBV20-1, the J gene TRBJ2-1, with D perhaps assigned TRBD1 or TRBD2 (5 bases each). The germline V gene has CDR1 DFQATT and CDR2 SNEGSKA (reference sequence). Trimming took 6 bases from V and 2 from J, leaving 14 bases between them. The CDR3 is 14 residues long. The DNA for the CDR3 is TGCAGTGCACTACTAGAAGGGGCCTACAATGAGCAGTTCTTC. It encodes CSALLEGAYNEQFF.

This clonotype has more than one count but fewer than ten. The rearrangement uses TRBV2 and TRBJ2-3; maybe TRBD1 (6 bases). The CDR3 has 14 amino acids. The V gene's germline CDR1 is SNHLY and CDR2 FYNNEI. V was cut by 6 bases and J by 3 bases, with 13 bases left in between. CDR3 sequence: CASRANRETDTQYF. The DNA of the CDR3 is TGTGCCAGCAGGGCCAACAGGGAGACAGATACGCAGTATTTT.

This clonotype has a count of ten or more. This rearrangement joins TRBV6-2 or TRBV6-3 to TRBJ2-1; TRBD2 agrees at 7 bases. V shed 1 base, J shed 4 bases, and the junction held 1 base outside the gene matches. Germline V CDR1 and CDR2: MNHEY, SVGEGT. This CDR3 is built from 14 residues. CDR3 residues: CASSYFGGYNEQFF. CDR3 nucleotides: TGTGCCAGCAGTTACTTCGGGGGGTACAATGAGCAGTTCTTC.

This clonotype showed up just a few times. The genes are TRBV7-2 and TRBJ2-4; D gene unclear. V lost 1 base, J lost 0 bases, and 13 bases lay in between. Germline assignment: CDR1 SGHTA and CDR2 FQGNSA. The CDR3 extends over 17 amino acids. Here the CDR3 DNA reads TGTGCCAGCAGCTTAGGAATGGGCAGCCTAGCCAAAAACATTCAGTACTTC. Its translation: CASSLGMGSLAKNIQYF.